This entry lists 8 T cell receptor beta chains sequenced from one sample in a study of early T cells in non-severe SARS-CoV-2 infection. TCRdb itself ran the 5' RACE reads through MiXCR, one entry per CDR3 protein. The data show 65,000 to 95,000 distinct CDR3 sequences, with 8.5% to 10% seen just once and approximately 4.8% held by the top ten. The sequenced sample consisted of whole blood. These TCRs come from an adult who was a healthcare worker with PCR-confirmed SARS-CoV-2 infection or an uninfected control (not recorded which).

This chain connects TRBV7-2 to TRBJ2-7; D is unresolved. V was pared by 0 bases and J by 2 bases, with 11 bases between. The CDR3 is 15 amino acids. Germline V CDR1 and CDR2: SGHTA, FQGNSA. The CDR3 spells CASSLAAPGPYEQYF. The CDR3 coding sequence is TGTGCCAGCAGCTTAGCGGCACCCGGCCCCTACGAGCAGTACTTC.

The J gene is TRBJ1-6, the V gene TRBV5-1; D is undetermined. Trimming took 0 bases from V and 10 from J, leaving 8 bases between them. Looked up from germline, CDR1 is SGHRS and CDR2 is YFSETQ. The CDR3 covers 13 residues. CDR3 coding DNA: TGCGCCAGCAGCTTGGTTCGGCGGTCACCCCTCCACTTT. This gives the protein CASSLVRRSPLHF.

In this sample, this clonotype turned up a few times. The chain links TRBV7-3 to TRBJ2-5; TRBD2 matches at 7 bases. The ends lost 8 bases at V and 2 bases at J; junction bases unmatched: 11. This CDR3 comprises 15 residues. Germline V gene data show CDR1 as SGHTA and CDR2 as FQGTGA. The CDR3 DNA is TGTGCCAGCGCTTTGGGAGGGGCCCCGCAAGAGACCCAGTACTTC. This sequence encodes CASALGGAPQETQYF.

This clonotype was seen a handful of times. The chain combines TRBV7-9 with TRBJ2-7, with unresolved D. V shed 5 bases and J shed 8 bases, with 13 bases lying between them. The CDR3 sequence is 12 residues long. The germline gives CDR1 SEHNR, CDR2 FQNEAQ (reference sequence). This chain's CDR3 is CASSVRDVKQYF. DNA of the CDR3: TGTGCCAGCAGCGTGCGAGATGTTAAGCAGTACTTC.

The V call is TRBV5-1, the J call TRBJ2-2; 9 positions agree with TRBD1. The CDR3 is 15 amino acids. Losses at the gene ends were 4 bases for V and 1 base for J; bases not matched to a gene: 2. CDR1 and CDR2 (germline): SGHRS, YFSETQ. The CDR3 nucleotides are TGCGCCAGCAGCAAGGGACAGGGGAACACCGGGGAGCTGTTTTTT. Translating gives CASSKGQGNTGELFF.

This clonotype was detected many times. DNA of the CDR3: TGTGCCTCAGCCCGGGGGACAGGAACCTCACCCCTCCACTTT. It specifies CASARGTGTSPLHF. The chain recombines TRBV2 with TRBJ1-6; TRBD1 agrees at 8 bases. There are 14 residues in the CDR3. Germline CDR1 reads SNHLY; CDR2 reads FYNNEI. V shed 11 bases, J shed 10 bases, and the junction held 13 bases outside the gene matches. Together with reference TRBV2 and TRBJ1-6, the CDR3 gives the full variable domain: EPEVTQTPSHQVTQMGQEVILRCVPISNHLYFYWYRQILGQKVEFLVSFYNNEISEKSEIFDDQFSVERPDGSNFTLKIRSTKLEDSAMYFCASARGTGTSPLHFGNGTRLTVT.

This clonotype occurred many times. The genes are TRBV27 and TRBJ2-1, with D possibly matching TRBD2 (6 bases). From germline, CDR1 is MNHEY and CDR2 SMNVEV (reference sequence). This CDR3 has 15 amino acids. V lost 4 bases and J lost 4, with 14 bases in between. In DNA form, the CDR3 reads TGTGCCAGCAGTTCCTCTAGCGAGGAGTACAATGAGCAGTTCTTC. The encoded protein is CASSSSSEEYNEQFF.

There are many counts of this clonotype. The chain recombines TRBV7-9 with TRBJ1-2; D call uncertain. The CDR3 extends over 13 amino acids. The germline gives CDR1 SEHNR, CDR2 FQNEAQ (reference sequence). V was clipped by 1 base and J by 0 bases, with 3 bases between them. This CDR3 reads CASSLDSNYGYTF. The CDR3 DNA reads TGTGCCAGCAGCTTAGACTCTAACTATGGCTACACCTTC. Full variable domain (outside the CDR3, taken from reference TRBV7-9 and TRBJ1-2): DTGVSQNPRHKITKRGQNVTFRCDPISEHNRLYWYRQTLGQGPEFLTYFQNEAQLEKSRLLSDRFSAERPKGSFSTLEIQRTEQGDSAMYLCASSLDSNYGYTFGSGTRLTVV.